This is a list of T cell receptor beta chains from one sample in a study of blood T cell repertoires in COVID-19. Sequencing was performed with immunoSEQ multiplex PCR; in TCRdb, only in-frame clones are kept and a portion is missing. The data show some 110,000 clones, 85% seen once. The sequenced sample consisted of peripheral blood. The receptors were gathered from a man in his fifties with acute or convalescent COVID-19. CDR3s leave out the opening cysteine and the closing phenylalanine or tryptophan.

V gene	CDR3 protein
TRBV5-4	ASSGVPEGFYNEQF
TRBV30	ARGAGAYNEQF
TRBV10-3	AITQDWGEYGYT
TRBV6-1	ASSEQEGGRDEQF
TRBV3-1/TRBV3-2	ASSQSGAQQF
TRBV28	ASSLARTGDGYT
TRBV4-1	ASSQAFGSGSSYNEQF
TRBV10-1	ASSESRTGRTQY
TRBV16	ASSQSPGDNSPLH
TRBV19	ASSMDPTSGSNQPQH
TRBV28	ASSPGQGTQY
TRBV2	ASINNARSYGYT
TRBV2	ASSYGQGQKTQY
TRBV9	ASSVEGGGGSLNIQY
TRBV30	AWRDLDFSYEQY
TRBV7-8	ASSRETYEQY
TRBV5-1	ASSFRDRGVKNTEAF
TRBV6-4	ASSDGLGGDSPLH
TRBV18	ASSHGTSGPSYNEQF
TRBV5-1	ASSLGTSGGQETQY
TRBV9	ASSVAGGFSGEQF
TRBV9	ASSVGGRDSTDTQY
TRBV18	ASSPGQRETQY
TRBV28	ASPAPRQTMNTEAF
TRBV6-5	ASSFAGGNTQY
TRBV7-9	ASSMGGPANEKLF
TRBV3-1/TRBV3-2	ASSLKTVGKLF
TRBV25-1	ASTSRGQNTEAF
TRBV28	ASSLGAQGDQPQH
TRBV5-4	ASSLERTGELF
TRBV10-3	AISERGTGLTDTQY
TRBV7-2	ASSLAGGVYNEQF
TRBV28	ASSPTGSGDQPQH
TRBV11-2	ASSLGQSGQGAREQY
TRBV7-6	ASSPLGVGGNQPQH
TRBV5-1	ASSIDRVDAEQY
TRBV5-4	ASSLYLAGGSTDTQY
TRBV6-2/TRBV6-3	ASSYVYREGQY
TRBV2	ASSDQRRSAGVSNEQF
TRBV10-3	ARNPETRDGYT
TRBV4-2	ASSQDSGLANPYEQY
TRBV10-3	AISPGQGFGNTIY
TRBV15	ATSRADRVYTGELF
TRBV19	ASSRGRGGGNNEQF
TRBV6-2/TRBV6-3	ASSGLFGELF
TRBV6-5	AIKDSGVPYNEQF
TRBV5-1	ASSSDRGRETQY
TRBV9	ASSVETGGGTDTQY
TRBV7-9	ASSIQGSSGNTIY
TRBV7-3	ASSSDRATNSPLH
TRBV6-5	ASSSGVLTQY
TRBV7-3	ASSLTGGNQPQH
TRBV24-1	ATSDGQGEVGYT
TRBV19	ASRGGESGNQPQH
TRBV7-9	ASSYLGSDEQY
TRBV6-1	ASSEPIPGAGGANVLT
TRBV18	ASSPLGGLEKLF
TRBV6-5	ASRGHNQETQY
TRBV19	ASRKQGGSGELF
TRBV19	ASSMGGRRGYT